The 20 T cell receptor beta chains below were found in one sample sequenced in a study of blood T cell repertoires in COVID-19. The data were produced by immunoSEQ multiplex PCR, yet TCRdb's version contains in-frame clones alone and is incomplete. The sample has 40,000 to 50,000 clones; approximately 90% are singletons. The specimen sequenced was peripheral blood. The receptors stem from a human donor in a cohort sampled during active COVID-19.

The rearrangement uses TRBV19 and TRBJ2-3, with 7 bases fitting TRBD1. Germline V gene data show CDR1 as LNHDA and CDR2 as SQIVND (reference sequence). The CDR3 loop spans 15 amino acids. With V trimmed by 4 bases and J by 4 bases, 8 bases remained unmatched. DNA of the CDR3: TGTGCCAGTAGTAGAGACAGGGCCCCGGCAGATACGCAGTATTTT. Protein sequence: CASSRDRAPADTQYF.

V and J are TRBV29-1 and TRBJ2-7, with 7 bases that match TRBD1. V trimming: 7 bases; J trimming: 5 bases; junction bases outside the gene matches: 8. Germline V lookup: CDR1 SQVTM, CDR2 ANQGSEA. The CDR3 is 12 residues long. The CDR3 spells CSGAQGENEQYF. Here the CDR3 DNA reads TGCAGCGGAGCCCAGGGGGAAAACGAGCAGTACTTC.

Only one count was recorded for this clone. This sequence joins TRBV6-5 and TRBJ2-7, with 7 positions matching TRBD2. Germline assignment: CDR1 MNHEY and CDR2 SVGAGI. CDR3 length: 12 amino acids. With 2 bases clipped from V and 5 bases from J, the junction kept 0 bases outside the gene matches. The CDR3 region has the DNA TGTGCCAGCAGTTACCGGGGGGACGAGCAGTACTTC. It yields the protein CASSYRGDEQYF.

The CDR3 protein is CASSFGLAGARGTDTQYF. The CDR3 DNA is TGTGCCAGCAGTTTTGGACTAGCGGGAGCCCGGGGCACAGATACGCAGTATTTT. This rearrangement joins TRBV27 to TRBJ2-3, with TRBD2 matching 13 bases. The CDR3 is 18 residues long. Germline values: CDR1 MNHEY, CDR2 SMNVEV (reference sequence). With V trimmed by 3 bases and J by 1 base, 7 bases remained unmatched.

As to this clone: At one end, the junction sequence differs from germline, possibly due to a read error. This chain's CDR3 is CASPLRSGVTSGYSGVGLNF. DNA for the CDR3: TGCGCCAGCCCACTACGGAGCGGGGTGACCTCCGGATACTCCGGAGTTGGGCTGAACTTC. The V and J genes are TRBV10-1 and TRBJ2-7; 7 nucleotides align to TRBD2. CDR1 and CDR2 (germline): WNHNN, SYGVQD (reference sequence). The CDR3 totals 20 residues.

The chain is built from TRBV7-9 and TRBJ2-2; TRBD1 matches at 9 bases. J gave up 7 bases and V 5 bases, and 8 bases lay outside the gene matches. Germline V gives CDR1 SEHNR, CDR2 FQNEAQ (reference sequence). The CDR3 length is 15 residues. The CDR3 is CASSPGTGKLGELFF. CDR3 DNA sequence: TGTGCCAGCAGCCCCGGGACAGGGAAGCTCGGGGAGCTGTTTTTT.

CDR3 protein: CASSLARVNTEAFF. The CDR3 region has the DNA TGTGCCAGCAGTTTAGCGAGGGTGAACACTGAAGCTTTCTTT. This chain connects TRBV27 to TRBJ1-1, with D unresolved. Trimming removed 2 bases at V and 0 bases at J, with 7 bases between. The CDR3 spans 14 residues. Germline CDR1 is MNHEY and CDR2 is SMNVEV (reference sequence).

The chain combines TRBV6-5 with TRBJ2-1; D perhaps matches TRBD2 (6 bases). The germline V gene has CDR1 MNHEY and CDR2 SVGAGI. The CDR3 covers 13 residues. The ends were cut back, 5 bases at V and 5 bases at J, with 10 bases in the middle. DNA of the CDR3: TGTGCCAGCAGTCTAGCGCGAGACAATGAGCAGTTCTTC. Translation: CASSLARDNEQFF.

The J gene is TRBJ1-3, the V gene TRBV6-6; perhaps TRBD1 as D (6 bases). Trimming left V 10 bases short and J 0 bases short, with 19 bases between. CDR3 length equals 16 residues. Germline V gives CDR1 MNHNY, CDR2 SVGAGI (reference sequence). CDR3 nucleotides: TGTGCCACCCGATGGACAGAGGGGAACTCTGGAAACACCATATATTTT. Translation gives CATRWTEGNSGNTIYF.

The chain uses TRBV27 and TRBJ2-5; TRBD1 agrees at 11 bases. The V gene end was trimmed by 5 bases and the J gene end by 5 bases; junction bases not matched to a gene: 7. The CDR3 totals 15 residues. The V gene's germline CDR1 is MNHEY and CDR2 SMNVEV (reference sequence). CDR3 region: CASSIGQGARETQYF. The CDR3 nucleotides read TGTGCCAGCAGTATCGGACAGGGGGCTAGGGAGACCCAGTACTTC.

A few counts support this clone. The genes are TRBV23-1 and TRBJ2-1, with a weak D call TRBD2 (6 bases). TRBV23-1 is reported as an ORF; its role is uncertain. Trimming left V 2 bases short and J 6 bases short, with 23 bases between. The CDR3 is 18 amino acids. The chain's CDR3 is CASSQGGSDRPGFNEQFF. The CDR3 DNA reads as TGCGCCAGCAGTCAAGGGGGGTCGGACCGCCCAGGTTTCAATGAGCAGTTCTTC.

The CDR3 is CASSSTTPSNEQFF. CDR3 DNA: TGTGCCAGCAGTTCAACGACACCATCCAATGAGCAGTTCTTC. The chain has TRBV6-2 or TRBV6-3 and TRBJ2-1; D gene uncertain. This CDR3 has 14 residues. Germline V lookup: CDR1 MNHEY, CDR2 SVGEGT. Trimming stripped 4 bases from V and 6 bases from J, with 13 bases between.

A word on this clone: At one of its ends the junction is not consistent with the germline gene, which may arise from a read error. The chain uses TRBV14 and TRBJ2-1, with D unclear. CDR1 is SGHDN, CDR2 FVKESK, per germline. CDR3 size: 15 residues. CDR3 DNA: TGTGCCAGCAGTCAAGGTTGGAGCTCCTACAATGAGCAGTTCTTC. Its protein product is CASSQGWSSYNEQFF.

CDR3 amino acids: CARKWGPARTQYF. CDR3 nucleotides: TGTGCCAGGAAATGGGGGCCGGCCCGGACCCAGTACTTC. This chain joins TRBV19 and TRBJ2-5, with a tentative D call TRBD1 (6 bases). Trimming took 9 bases from V and 7 from J, leaving 18 bases between them. The germline V gene encodes CDR1 LNHDA and CDR2 SQIVND (reference sequence). The CDR3 has 13 amino acids. The full variable domain, with the rest looked up from reference TRBV19 and TRBJ2-5, is DGGITQSPKYLFRKEGQNVTLSCEQNLNHDAMYWYRQDPGQGLRLIYYSQIVNDFQKGDIAEGYSVSREKKESFPLTVTSAQKNPTAFYLCARKWGPARTQYFGPGTRLLVL.

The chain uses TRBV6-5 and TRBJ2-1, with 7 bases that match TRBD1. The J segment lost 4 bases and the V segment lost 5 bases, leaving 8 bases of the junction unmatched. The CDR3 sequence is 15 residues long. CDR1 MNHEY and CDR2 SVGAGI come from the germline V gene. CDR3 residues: CASSLDRAPYNEQFF. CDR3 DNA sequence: TGTGCCAGCAGTCTAGACAGGGCGCCTTACAATGAGCAGTTCTTC.

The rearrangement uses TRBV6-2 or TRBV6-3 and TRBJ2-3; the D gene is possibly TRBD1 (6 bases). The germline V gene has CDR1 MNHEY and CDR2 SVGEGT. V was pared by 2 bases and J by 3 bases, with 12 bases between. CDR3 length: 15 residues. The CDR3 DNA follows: TGTGCCAGCAGTTACACGCAGGGGAGAACAGATACGCAGTATTTT. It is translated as CASSYTQGRTDTQYF.

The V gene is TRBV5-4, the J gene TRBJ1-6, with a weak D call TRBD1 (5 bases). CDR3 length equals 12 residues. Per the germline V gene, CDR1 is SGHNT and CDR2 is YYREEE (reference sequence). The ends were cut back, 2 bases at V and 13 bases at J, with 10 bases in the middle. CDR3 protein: CASSFPGIPLHF. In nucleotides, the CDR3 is TGTGCCAGCAGCTTTCCAGGGATCCCCCTCCACTTT.

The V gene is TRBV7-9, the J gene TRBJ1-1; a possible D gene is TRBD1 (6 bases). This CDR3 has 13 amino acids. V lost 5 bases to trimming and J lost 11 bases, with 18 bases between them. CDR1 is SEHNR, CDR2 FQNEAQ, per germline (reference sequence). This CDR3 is CASSRGASEGAFF. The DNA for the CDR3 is TGTGCCAGCAGCCGGGGGGCGTCAGAGGGGGCTTTCTTT.

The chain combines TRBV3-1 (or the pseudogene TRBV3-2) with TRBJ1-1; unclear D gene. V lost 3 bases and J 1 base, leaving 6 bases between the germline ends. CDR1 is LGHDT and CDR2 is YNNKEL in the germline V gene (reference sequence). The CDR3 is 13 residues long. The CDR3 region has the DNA TGTGCCAGCAGCCAGGGCTGGAACACTGAAGCTTTCTTT. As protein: CASSQGWNTEAFF.

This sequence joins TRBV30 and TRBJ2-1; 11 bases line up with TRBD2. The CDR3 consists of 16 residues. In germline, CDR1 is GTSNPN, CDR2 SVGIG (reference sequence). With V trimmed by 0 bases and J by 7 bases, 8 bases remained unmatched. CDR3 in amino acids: CAWSVLRLAGKNEQFF. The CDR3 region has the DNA TGTGCCTGGAGTGTACTCCGACTAGCGGGGAAAAATGAGCAGTTCTTC.